The rows below give T cell receptor beta chains drawn from one sample of a study of blood T cell repertoires in COVID-19. Assay used: immunoSEQ multiplex PCR; TCRdb lists only in-frame clones, some missing. The sample records roughly 400,000 clones, around nine tenths being singletons. Sequenced sample: PBMCs or T cells enriched from blood (not recorded which). These receptors were obtained from a woman aged 18 to 35 who had been exposed to COVID-19. CDR3s include the opening cysteine and the closing phenylalanine or tryptophan. Each record gives: V gene, D gene, clone size, CDR3 length, J gene, CDR3 DNA, CDR3 protein. D genes are given only for firm matches. Size values are once, few and many counts, or a class for expanded clones, and some rows have none.

v_call: TRBV6-4; d_call: TRBD1; clone_size: -; cdr3_length: 15; j_call: TRBJ1-6; cdr3_nt: TGTGCCAGCAGACTCCGGGACAGGGACAATTCACCCCTCCACTTT; cdr3_aa: CASRLRDRDNSPLHF
v_call: TRBV14; d_call: TRBD1; clone_size: -; cdr3_length: 15; j_call: TRBJ1-4; cdr3_nt: TGTGCCAGCAGCTTGAGACAGGGGGCAAACGAAAAACTGTTTTTT; cdr3_aa: CASSLRQGANEKLFF
v_call: TRBV28; d_call: TRBD1; clone_size: -; cdr3_length: 15; j_call: TRBJ1-2; cdr3_nt: TGTGCCAGCACCTGGGGTAACAGGGGCAACTATGGCTACACCTTC; cdr3_aa: CASTWGNRGNYGYTF
v_call: TRBV27; d_call: TRBD2; clone_size: few; cdr3_length: 14; j_call: TRBJ2-7; cdr3_nt: TGTGCCAGCAGTTTACTAGCGGGCTCCTACGAGCAGTACTTC; cdr3_aa: CASSLLAGSYEQYF
v_call: TRBV28; d_call: -; clone_size: -; cdr3_length: 14; j_call: TRBJ2-5; cdr3_nt: TGTGCCAGCAGTTTACCCAGGGGCGGGGAGACCCAGTACTTC; cdr3_aa: CASSLPRGGETQYF
v_call: TRBV3-1/TRBV3-2; d_call: TRBD2; clone_size: -; cdr3_length: 17; j_call: TRBJ2-2; cdr3_nt: TGTGCCAGCAGCCCCCCACGGTTAGCGGGAGAAACCGGGGAGCTGTTTTTT; cdr3_aa: CASSPPRLAGETGELFF
v_call: TRBV11-2; d_call: TRBD1; clone_size: -; cdr3_length: 13; j_call: TRBJ1-1; cdr3_nt: TGTGCCAGCACCGGACAGGGTGGCACTGAAGCTTTCTTT; cdr3_aa: CASTGQGGTEAFF
v_call: TRBV5-1; d_call: -; clone_size: -; cdr3_length: 15; j_call: TRBJ2-5; cdr3_nt: TGCGCCAGCAGCTTGTTTCGGGAGAACCAAGAGACCCAGTACTTC; cdr3_aa: CASSLFRENQETQYF
v_call: TRBV5-4; d_call: -; clone_size: -; cdr3_length: 15; j_call: TRBJ2-5; cdr3_nt: TGTGCCAGCAGCATCAGCCTGAGGATTCAAGAGACCCAGTACTTC; cdr3_aa: CASSISLRIQETQYF
v_call: TRBV2; d_call: -; clone_size: -; cdr3_length: 14; j_call: TRBJ2-5; cdr3_nt: TGTGCCAGCTCGAACGGCAGGGACTCTGAGACCCAGTACTTC; cdr3_aa: CASSNGRDSETQYF
v_call: TRBV11-3; d_call: -; clone_size: -; cdr3_length: 13; j_call: TRBJ2-2; cdr3_nt: TGTGCCAGCAGCTTAGCCTTGACAGAGGAGCTGTTTTTT; cdr3_aa: CASSLALTEELFF
v_call: TRBV6-4; d_call: TRBD2; clone_size: -; cdr3_length: 15; j_call: TRBJ2-1; cdr3_nt: TGTGCCAGCAGTCGACTAGCGGGGGGCCTGAATGAGCAGTTCTTC; cdr3_aa: CASSRLAGGLNEQFF
v_call: TRBV3-1/TRBV3-2; d_call: -; clone_size: few; cdr3_length: 18; j_call: TRBJ2-2; cdr3_nt: TGTGCCAGCAGTAGAAGAATCCCTGGGTGGGACATACTTGGGGAGCTGTTTTTT; cdr3_aa: CASSRRIPGWDILGELFF
v_call: TRBV27; d_call: -; clone_size: -; cdr3_length: 15; j_call: TRBJ1-4; cdr3_nt: TGTGCCAGCAGTTTATACGGGGTTTATGGTGAAAAACTGTTTTTT; cdr3_aa: CASSLYGVYGEKLFF
v_call: TRBV5-4; d_call: TRBD1; clone_size: -; cdr3_length: 15; j_call: TRBJ2-7; cdr3_nt: TGTGCCAGCAGCCTACAGGGGGCCTCCCACTACGAGCAGTACTTC; cdr3_aa: CASSLQGASHYEQYF
v_call: TRBV24-1; d_call: -; clone_size: -; cdr3_length: 13; j_call: TRBJ1-2; cdr3_nt: TGTGCCACCAGTGTGGACACTAACTATGGCTACACCTTC; cdr3_aa: CATSVDTNYGYTF
v_call: TRBV6-2/TRBV6-3; d_call: TRBD2; clone_size: few; cdr3_length: 17; j_call: TRBJ2-2; cdr3_nt: TGTGCCAGCAGTTTCCCGGGACTAGGTCCCAACACCGGGGAGCTGTTTTTT; cdr3_aa: CASSFPGLGPNTGELFF
v_call: TRBV6-5; d_call: -; clone_size: -; cdr3_length: 16; j_call: TRBJ1-2; cdr3_nt: TGTGCCAGCAGTTACTCTATCAGGGTTTCCCACTATGGCTACACCTTC; cdr3_aa: CASSYSIRVSHYGYTF
v_call: TRBV28; d_call: TRBD2; clone_size: -; cdr3_length: 13; j_call: TRBJ2-7; cdr3_nt: TGTGCCAGCAGTTCGGGAGGGCCGTACGAGCAGTACTTC; cdr3_aa: CASSSGGPYEQYF
v_call: TRBV15; d_call: TRBD2; clone_size: -; cdr3_length: 18; j_call: TRBJ2-7; cdr3_nt: TGTGCCACCAGCCTTCGTCCGTCTCTAGCGGGGGGTAGATACGAGCAGTACTTC; cdr3_aa: CATSLRPSLAGGRYEQYF
v_call: TRBV7-2; d_call: -; clone_size: -; cdr3_length: 14; j_call: TRBJ2-5; cdr3_nt: TGTGCCAGCAGCTTAGCGGGGGGCCAAGAGACCCAGTACTTC; cdr3_aa: CASSLAGGQETQYF
v_call: TRBV9; d_call: TRBD2; clone_size: once; cdr3_length: 20; j_call: TRBJ2-1; cdr3_nt: TGTGCCAGCAGCGTAGCGGGGGGTAGCGGGGTGGGAACGGCCTACAATGAGCAGTTCTTC; cdr3_aa: CASSVAGGSGVGTAYNEQFF
v_call: TRBV6-5; d_call: -; clone_size: -; cdr3_length: 13; j_call: TRBJ2-7; cdr3_nt: TGTGCCAGCAGGTACAGGAGCTCCTACGAGCAGTACTTC; cdr3_aa: CASRYRSSYEQYF
v_call: TRBV30; d_call: -; clone_size: once; cdr3_length: 12; j_call: TRBJ2-5; cdr3_nt: TGTGCCTGGGGGGGAGGGGACAAGACCCAGTACTTC; cdr3_aa: CAWGGGDKTQYF
v_call: TRBV28; d_call: TRBD1; clone_size: -; cdr3_length: 16; j_call: TRBJ1-4; cdr3_nt: TGTGCCAGCAGTCCGGGACAGGGCGTATCTAATGAAAAACTGTTTTTT; cdr3_aa: CASSPGQGVSNEKLFF
v_call: TRBV15; d_call: -; clone_size: -; cdr3_length: 15; j_call: TRBJ1-5; cdr3_nt: TGTGCCACCAGCAGACGGCAGGCCGGCAATCAGCCCCAGCATTTT; cdr3_aa: CATSRRQAGNQPQHF
v_call: TRBV5-1; d_call: TRBD1; clone_size: -; cdr3_length: 17; j_call: TRBJ1-5; cdr3_nt: TGCGCCAGCAGCCCGACAGGGGGTTCCTTTAGCAATCAGCCCCAGCATTTT; cdr3_aa: CASSPTGGSFSNQPQHF
v_call: TRBV24-1; d_call: TRBD1; clone_size: -; cdr3_length: 13; j_call: TRBJ1-2; cdr3_nt: TGTGCCACCAGTGATCGGGACAGGGTTGGCTACACCTTC; cdr3_aa: CATSDRDRVGYTF
v_call: TRBV25-1; d_call: -; clone_size: -; cdr3_length: 14; j_call: TRBJ1-1; cdr3_nt: TGTGCCAGCAGCGGGGCGGGACTAGGACTTGAAGCTTTCTTT; cdr3_aa: CASSGAGLGLEAFF
v_call: TRBV9; d_call: TRBD1; clone_size: -; cdr3_length: 16; j_call: TRBJ1-1; cdr3_nt: TGTGCCAGCAGCGCCGTGGGAGGACAGGGAGACACTGAAGCTTTCTTT; cdr3_aa: CASSAVGGQGDTEAFF
v_call: TRBV4-1; d_call: -; clone_size: -; cdr3_length: 15; j_call: TRBJ2-7; cdr3_nt: TGCGCCAGCAGCCAAGAGGCAGGGGGGCCCTACGAGCAGTACTTC; cdr3_aa: CASSQEAGGPYEQYF
v_call: TRBV18; d_call: -; clone_size: -; cdr3_length: 13; j_call: TRBJ1-2; cdr3_nt: TGTGCCAGCTCACCGACAGTCGAATATGGCTACACCTTC; cdr3_aa: CASSPTVEYGYTF
v_call: TRBV9; d_call: TRBD1; clone_size: -; cdr3_length: 15; j_call: TRBJ1-4; cdr3_nt: TGTGCCAGCAGCGTAGCTACAGGGGGGGGTGAAAAACTGTTTTTT; cdr3_aa: CASSVATGGGEKLFF
v_call: TRBV2; d_call: -; clone_size: -; cdr3_length: 15; j_call: TRBJ1-2; cdr3_nt: TGTGCCAGCCTCGCCGGGGGTTCATCTAACTATGGCTACACCTTC; cdr3_aa: CASLAGGSSNYGYTF
v_call: TRBV7-8; d_call: -; clone_size: -; cdr3_length: 14; j_call: TRBJ2-3; cdr3_nt: TGTGCCAGCAGCTTGGGGGCGAGCACAGATACGCAGTATTTT; cdr3_aa: CASSLGASTDTQYF
v_call: TRBV7-6; d_call: -; clone_size: -; cdr3_length: 15; j_call: TRBJ2-1; cdr3_nt: TGTGCCAGCAGCTTACTACCGAGCTCCTACAATGAGCAGTTCTTC; cdr3_aa: CASSLLPSSYNEQFF